The present entry profiles one TCR beta chain with its context. The CDR3 covers 16 residues. V shed 2 bases, J shed 4 bases, and the junction held 6 bases outside the gene matches. Germline values: CDR1 LGHNA, CDR2 YNFKEQ. The donors, healthy Caucasians from Russia, were aged roughly 6 to 90. A second PCR, run for 7 to 11 cycles, used a sample-barcoded 5' primer plus a J-beta primer mix. With 12 random nucleotides, a template-switch adaptor tagged each individual cDNA molecule. TCRdb redid the calling of the 5' RACE reads with MiXCR, one entry per CDR3 protein. The data hold 660,000 or so distinct CDR3 sequences, with 58% observed a single time. This entry is derived from a study of blood T cells in healthy people across ages. On the study more broadly: Per every two T cells, about one barcoded beta molecule was captured by template switching.

This receptor was identified in a man in his fifties or sixties in good health. Sequencing used blood. The J gene is TRBJ2-5, the V gene TRBV4-2; 11 bases line up with TRBD2. CDR3 residues: CASSQFSLAGGETQYF. The CDR3 DNA reads as TGTGCCAGCAGCCAATTCAGTCTAGCGGGGGGAGAGACCCAGTACTTC.